This TCR beta chain came from a study of shared clonotypes between healthy human individuals. Study details: Those who served as donors were two women and a few men between the ages of 18 and 49. Study results and caveats: Read depth was anticipated to influence clonotype sharing among donors. Blood was the sole source, and tissue repertoires probably differ.

V was pared by 4 bases and J by 2 bases, with 11 bases between. Germline V gene lookup returns CDR1 SGHAT and CDR2 FQNNGV. The CDR3 consists of 14 residues. Generated by immunoSEQ multiplex PCR, the TCRdb table keeps only in-frame clones and is missing some. The sample consists of 450,000 to 550,000 clones, about four fifths of them appearing once. A remark on this clone: What it recognizes is unknown.

Tens of millions of PBMCs served as the genomic DNA source for unsorted samples. The TCR sequence derives from a woman between 40 and 55 years old in good health. Some clones in this sample may be carry-over from other donors' samples. The sequenced material came from PBMCs. The chain has TRBV11-2 and TRBJ2-5, with TRBD1 as a possible D gene (6 bases). CDR3 nucleotides: TGTGCCAGCAGCTCCATGGACAGACAAGAGACCCAGTACTTC. Its translation is CASSSMDRQETQYF. Using reference TRBV11-2 and TRBJ2-5 for the parts outside the CDR3, the full variable domain is EAGVAQSPRYKIIEKRQSVAFWCNPISGHATLYWYQQILGQGPKLLIQFQNNGVVDDSQLPKDRFSAERLKGVDSTLKIQPAKLEDSAVYLCASSSMDRQETQYFGPGTRLLVL.